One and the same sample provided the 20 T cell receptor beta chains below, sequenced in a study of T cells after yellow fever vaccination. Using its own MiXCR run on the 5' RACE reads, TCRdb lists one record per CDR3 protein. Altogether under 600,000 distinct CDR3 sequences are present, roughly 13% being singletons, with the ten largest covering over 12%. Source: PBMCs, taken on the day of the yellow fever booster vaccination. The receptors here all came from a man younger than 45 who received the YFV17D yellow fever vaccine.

The CDR3 is CAISEKVNTEAFF. The DNA for the CDR3 is TGTGCCATCAGTGAGAAGGTGAACACTGAAGCTTTCTTT. The genes are TRBV10-3 and TRBJ1-1; D remains unclear. Germline V CDR1 and CDR2: ENHRY, SYGVKD. The CDR3 has 13 amino acids. Deletions cut 2 bases from V and 0 bases from J, with 4 bases between.

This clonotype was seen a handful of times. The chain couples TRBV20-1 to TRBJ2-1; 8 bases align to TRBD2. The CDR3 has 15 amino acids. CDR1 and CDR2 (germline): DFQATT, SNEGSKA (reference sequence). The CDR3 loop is CGRTGEGLGGNEQFF. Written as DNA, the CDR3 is TGCGGGAGGACCGGGGAGGGACTAGGAGGCAATGAGCAGTTCTTC.

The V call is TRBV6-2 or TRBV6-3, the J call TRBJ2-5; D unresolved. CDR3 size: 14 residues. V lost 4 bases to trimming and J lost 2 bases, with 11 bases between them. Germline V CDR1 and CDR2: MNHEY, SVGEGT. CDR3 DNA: TGTGCCAGCAGTTCCATGACCGGACAAGAGACCCAGTACTTC. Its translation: CASSSMTGQETQYF.

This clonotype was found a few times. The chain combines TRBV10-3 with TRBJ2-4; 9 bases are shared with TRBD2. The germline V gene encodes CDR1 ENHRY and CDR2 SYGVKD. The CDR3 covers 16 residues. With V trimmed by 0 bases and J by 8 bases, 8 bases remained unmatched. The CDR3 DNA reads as TGTGCCATCAGTGAGTCGAAGGCTAGCGGGACACACATTCAGTACTTC. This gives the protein CAISESKASGTHIQYF.

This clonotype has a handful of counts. CDR3 sequence reads: CASSQAGVGTEAFF. The CDR3 DNA sequence: TGTGCCAGCAGCCAAGCGGGTGTTGGCACTGAAGCTTTCTTT. The V gene is TRBV3-1, the J gene TRBJ1-1; D not resolved. Trimming removed 1 base from V and 4 bases from J, with 10 bases in between. CDR3 size: 14 residues. Germline V gene data show CDR1 as LGHDT and CDR2 as YNNKEL (reference sequence).

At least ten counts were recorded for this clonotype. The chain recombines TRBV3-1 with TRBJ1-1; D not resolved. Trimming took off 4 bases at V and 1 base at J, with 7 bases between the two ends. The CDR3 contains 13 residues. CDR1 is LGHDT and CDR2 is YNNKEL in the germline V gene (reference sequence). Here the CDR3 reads CASSPTRNTEAFF. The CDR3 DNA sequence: TGTGCCAGCAGCCCTACACGGAACACTGAAGCTTTCTTT.

DNA of the CDR3: TGTGCCAGCAGCCCCGGGAAGGGACTAGCCTACAATGAGCAGTTCTTC. This gives the protein CASSPGKGLAYNEQFF. The genes are TRBV4-2 and TRBJ2-1, with 8 bases lining up with TRBD2. With 4 bases clipped from V and 2 bases from J, the junction kept 7 bases outside the gene matches. CDR3 length: 16 residues. Germline CDR1 and CDR2: LGHNA and YNFKEQ.

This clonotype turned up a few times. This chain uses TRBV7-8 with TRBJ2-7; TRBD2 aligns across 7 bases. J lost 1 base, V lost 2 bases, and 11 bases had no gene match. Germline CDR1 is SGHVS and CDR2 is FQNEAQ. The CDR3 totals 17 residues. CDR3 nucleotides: TGTGCCAGCAGCTTATTAAGGGTTGGGAGGGGATCCTACGAGCAGTACTTC. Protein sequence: CASSLLRVGRGSYEQYF.

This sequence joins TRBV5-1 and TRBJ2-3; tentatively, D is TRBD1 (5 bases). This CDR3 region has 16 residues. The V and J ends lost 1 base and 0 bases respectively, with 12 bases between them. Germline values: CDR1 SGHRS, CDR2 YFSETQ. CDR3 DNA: TGCGCCAGCAGCTTGTTACAGGACGTGAGCACAGATACGCAGTATTTT. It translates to CASSLLQDVSTDTQYF.

The CDR3 loop reads CASSSLTGGYEQYF. The CDR3 coding sequence is TGTGCCAGCAGTTCCCTTACAGGGGGCTACGAGCAGTACTTC. The V and J genes are TRBV27 and TRBJ2-7; 8 bases are a match to TRBD1. The V gene end was trimmed by 4 bases and the J gene end by 3 bases; junction bases not matched to a gene: 5. Germline V gene data show CDR1 as MNHEY and CDR2 as SMNVEV (reference sequence). The CDR3 sequence is 14 residues long.

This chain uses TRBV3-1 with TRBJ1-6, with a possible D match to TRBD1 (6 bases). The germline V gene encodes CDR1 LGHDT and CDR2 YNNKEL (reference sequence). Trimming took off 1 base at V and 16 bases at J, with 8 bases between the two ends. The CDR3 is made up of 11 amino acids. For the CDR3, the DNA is TGTGCCAGCAGCCAAGGGACAGTTCTCCACTTT. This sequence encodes CASSQGTVLHF.

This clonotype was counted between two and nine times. The CDR3 protein is CASSQVYGSSYEQYF. CDR3 nucleotides: TGCGCCAGCAGCCAAGTTTATGGAAGCTCCTACGAGCAGTACTTC. V gene TRBV4-3 combines with J gene TRBJ2-7; no clear D gene. CDR3 size: 15 residues. Trimming removed 1 base at V and 0 bases at J, with 10 bases between. Per germline, CDR1 LGHNA and CDR2 YSLEER.

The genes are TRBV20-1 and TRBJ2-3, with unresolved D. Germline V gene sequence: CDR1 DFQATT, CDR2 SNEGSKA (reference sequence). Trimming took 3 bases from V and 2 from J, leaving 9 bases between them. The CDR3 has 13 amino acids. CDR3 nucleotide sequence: TGCAGTGCTAGGGGCCCCTTCACAGATACGCAGTATTTT. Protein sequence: CSARGPFTDTQYF.

The CDR3: CASSSVGLAGGETQYF. CDR3 sequence (DNA): TGTGCCAGCAGCTCGGTCGGGCTAGCGGGAGGAGAGACCCAGTACTTC. The chain combines TRBV7-8 with TRBJ2-5, with 11 bases fitting TRBD2. V gave up 4 bases and J gave up 4 bases; unmatched junction bases: 8. From germline, CDR1 is SGHVS and CDR2 FQNEAQ. CDR3 length equals 16 residues. The full variable domain, completed using reference TRBV7-8 and TRBJ2-5, is GAGVSQSPRYKVAKRGQDVALRCDPISGHVSLFWYQQALGQGPEFLTYFQNEAQLDKSGLPSDRFFAERPEGSVSTLKIQRTQQEDSAVYLCASSSVGLAGGETQYFGPGTRLLVL.

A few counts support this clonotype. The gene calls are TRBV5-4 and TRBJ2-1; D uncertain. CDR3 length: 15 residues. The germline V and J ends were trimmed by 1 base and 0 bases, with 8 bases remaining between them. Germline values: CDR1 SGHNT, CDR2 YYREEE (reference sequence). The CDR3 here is CASSLPENSYNEQFF. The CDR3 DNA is TGTGCCAGCAGCTTGCCAGAGAACTCCTACAATGAGCAGTTCTTC.

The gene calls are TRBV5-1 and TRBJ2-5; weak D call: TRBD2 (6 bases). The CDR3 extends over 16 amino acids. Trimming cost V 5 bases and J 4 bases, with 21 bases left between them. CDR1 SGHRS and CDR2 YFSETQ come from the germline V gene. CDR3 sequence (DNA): TGCGCCAGCAGGTTTCGAGGGACTGCCCTTCGAGAGACCCAGTACTTC. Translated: CASRFRGTALRETQYF.

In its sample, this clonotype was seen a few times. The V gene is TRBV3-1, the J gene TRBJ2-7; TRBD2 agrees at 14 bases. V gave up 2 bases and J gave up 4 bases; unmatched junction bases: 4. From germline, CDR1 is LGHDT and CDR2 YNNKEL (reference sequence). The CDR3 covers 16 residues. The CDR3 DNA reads TGTGCCAGCAGCCAACCGACTAGCGGGAGGGCGTACGAGCAGTACTTC. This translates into CASSQPTSGRAYEQYF.

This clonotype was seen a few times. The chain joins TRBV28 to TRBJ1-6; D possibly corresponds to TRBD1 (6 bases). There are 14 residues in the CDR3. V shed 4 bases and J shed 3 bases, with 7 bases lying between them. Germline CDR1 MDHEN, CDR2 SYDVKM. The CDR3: CASSSDSYNSPLHF. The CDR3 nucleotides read TGTGCCAGCAGTTCGGACAGCTATAATTCACCCCTCCACTTT.

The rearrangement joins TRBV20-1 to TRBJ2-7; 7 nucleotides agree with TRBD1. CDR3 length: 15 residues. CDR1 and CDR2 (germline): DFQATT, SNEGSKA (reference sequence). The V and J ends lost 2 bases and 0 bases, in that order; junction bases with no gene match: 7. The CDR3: CSARNRDSYSYEQYF. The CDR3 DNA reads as TGCAGTGCTAGAAACCGGGACAGCTACTCCTACGAGCAGTACTTC.

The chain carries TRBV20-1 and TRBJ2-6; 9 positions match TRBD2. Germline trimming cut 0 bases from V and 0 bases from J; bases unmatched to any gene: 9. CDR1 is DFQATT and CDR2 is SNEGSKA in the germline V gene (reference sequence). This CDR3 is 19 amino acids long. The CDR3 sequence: CSARDGGGEALSGANVLTF. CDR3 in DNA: TGCAGTGCTAGAGATGGCGGGGGGGAGGCCCTCTCTGGGGCCAACGTCCTGACTTTC.